This TCR beta chain was recovered during a study of T-cell memory formation after mild COVID-19. MiXCR, applied by TCRdb to the 5' RACE reads, yields one record per CDR3 protein. This sample has 250,000 to 350,000 distinct CDR3 sequences, with 14% found just once. This clonotype was detected only a few times. The sequencing sample was made of PBMCs or a T cell subset sorted from them (not recorded which). The clonotype comes from a man between 18 and 35 years old who had mild COVID-19 (a few samples of this study predate the infection). Cell type and time point are not known.

The chain's CDR3 is CASSFPDRQETQYF. In nucleotides, the CDR3 is TGTGCCAGCAGTTTCCCCGACAGGCAAGAGACCCAGTACTTC. This chain links TRBV12-3 or TRBV12-4 with TRBJ2-5; D perhaps matches TRBD1 (6 bases). This CDR3 comprises 14 residues. The V and J ends lost 3 bases and 2 bases respectively, with 10 bases between them.